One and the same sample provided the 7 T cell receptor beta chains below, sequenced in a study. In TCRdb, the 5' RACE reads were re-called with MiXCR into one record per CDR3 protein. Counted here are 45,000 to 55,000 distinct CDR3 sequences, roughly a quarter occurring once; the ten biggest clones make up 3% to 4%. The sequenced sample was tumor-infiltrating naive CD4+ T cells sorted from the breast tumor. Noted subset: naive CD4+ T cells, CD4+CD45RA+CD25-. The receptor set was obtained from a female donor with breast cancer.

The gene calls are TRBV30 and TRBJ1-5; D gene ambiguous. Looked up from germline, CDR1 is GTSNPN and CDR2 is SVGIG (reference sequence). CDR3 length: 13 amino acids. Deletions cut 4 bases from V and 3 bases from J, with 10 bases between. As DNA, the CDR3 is TGTGCCTGGAATATGGGGTCCAATCAGCCCCAGCATTTT. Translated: CAWNMGSNQPQHF. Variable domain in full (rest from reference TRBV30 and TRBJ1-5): SQTIHQWPATLVQPVGSPLSLECTVEGTSNPNLYWYRQAAGRGLQLLFYSVGIGQISSEVPQNLSASRPQDRQFILSSKKLLLSDSGFYLCAWNMGSNQPQHFGDGTRLSIL.

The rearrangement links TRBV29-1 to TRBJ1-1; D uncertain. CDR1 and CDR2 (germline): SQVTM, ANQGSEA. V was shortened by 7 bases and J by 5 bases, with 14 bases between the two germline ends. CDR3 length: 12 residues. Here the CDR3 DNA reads TGCAGCGCAGCCGTCCGGAGGACTGAAGCTTTCTTT. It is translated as CSAAVRRTEAFF.

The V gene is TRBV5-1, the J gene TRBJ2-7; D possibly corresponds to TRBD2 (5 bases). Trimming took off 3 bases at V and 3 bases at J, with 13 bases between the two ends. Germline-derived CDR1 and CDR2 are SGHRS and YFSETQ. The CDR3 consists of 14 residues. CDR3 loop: CASSSSLEGYEQYF. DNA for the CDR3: TGCGCCAGCAGCTCCTCTCTCGAGGGCTACGAGCAGTACTTC. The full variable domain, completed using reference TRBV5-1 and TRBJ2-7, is KAGVTQTPRYLIKTRGQQVTLSCSPISGHRSVSWYQQTPGQGLQFLFEYFSETQRNKGNFPGRFSGRQFSNSRSEMNVSTLELGDSALYLCASSSSLEGYEQYFGPGTRLTVT.

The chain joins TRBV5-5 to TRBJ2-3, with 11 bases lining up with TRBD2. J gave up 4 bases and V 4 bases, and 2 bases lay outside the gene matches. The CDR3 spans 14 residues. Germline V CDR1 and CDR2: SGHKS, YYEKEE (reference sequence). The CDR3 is CASSPSGRPDTQYF. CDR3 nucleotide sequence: TGTGCCAGCAGCCCTAGCGGGAGGCCAGATACGCAGTATTTT.

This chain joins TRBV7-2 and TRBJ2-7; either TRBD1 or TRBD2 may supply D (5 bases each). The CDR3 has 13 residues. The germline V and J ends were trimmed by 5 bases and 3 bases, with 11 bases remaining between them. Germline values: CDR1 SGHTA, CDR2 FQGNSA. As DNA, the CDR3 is TGTGCCAGCAGCAATCGGGGCTTCTACGAGCAGTACTTC. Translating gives CASSNRGFYEQYF.

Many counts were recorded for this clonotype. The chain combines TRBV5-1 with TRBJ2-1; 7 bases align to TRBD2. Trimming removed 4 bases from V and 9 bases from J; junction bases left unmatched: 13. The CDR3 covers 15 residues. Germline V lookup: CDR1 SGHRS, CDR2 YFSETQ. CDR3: CASSDPAGLQSEQFF. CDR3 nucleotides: TGCGCCAGCAGCGACCCAGCGGGGCTACAATCTGAGCAGTTCTTC.

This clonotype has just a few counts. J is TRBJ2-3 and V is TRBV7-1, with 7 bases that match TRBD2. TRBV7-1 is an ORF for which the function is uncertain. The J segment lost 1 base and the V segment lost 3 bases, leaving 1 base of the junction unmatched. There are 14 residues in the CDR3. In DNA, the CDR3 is TGTGCCAGCAGCTCCACTAGCGGCACAGATACGCAGTATTTT. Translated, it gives CASSSTSGTDTQYF.